The TCR beta chain under discussion was sequenced for a study of beta chain features in type 1 diabetes. Study-wide points: These data did not resolve whether HLA type affects TCRB rearrangement.

The sequenced template was cDNA made from the entire isolated RNA. TCRdb's table, derived via immunoSEQ multiplex PCR, lists solely in-frame clones and lacks some. Of some 270,000 clones listed, 13% to 15% are singletons. For this clone: What it binds is unknown.

Heparinised blood was drawn once per donor, averaging roughly 0.11 L. The purity of all sorted populations exceeded 95%. The TCR comes from a woman aged 40 to 49 in good health. Sequenced input: naive CD4+ T cells from blood.

CDR3 sequence reads: CASSEYGARGYNEQFF. The CDR3 nucleotides read TGTGCCAGCAGTGAATACGGGGCTCGGGGGTACAATGAGCAGTTCTTC. The rearrangement uses TRBV25-1 and TRBJ2-1, with TRBD2 as a possible D gene (6 bases). The CDR3 runs to 16 residues. Germline lookup yields CDR1 MGHDK and CDR2 SYGVNS. V lost 0 bases and J lost 4, with 13 bases in between.